The sequence of this T cell receptor (beta chain) was determined in a study of T cells in Graves' hyperthyroidism and ophthalmopathy. At the level of the study: Pretreatment peripheral blood was obtained at initial diagnosis. Overall study findings and caveats: Ophthalmopathy was separated from stable hyperthyroidism by a 13 V-J model. Also found in blood were most expanded thyroid clonotypes above 0.001.

Many counts were recorded for this clonotype. Its cognate antigen is unknown. Trimming cost V 5 bases and J 4 bases; bases outside gene matches: 11. The CDR3 runs 15 residues. Per the germline V gene, CDR1 is MNHEY and CDR2 is SVGEGT. Amplification of TCR beta CDR3 regions was performed using RNA transcripts as template. First-round RT-PCR of the TCR CDR3 relied on the HTBI primer set. TCRdb redid the calling of the multiplex PCR reads with MiXCR, one entry per CDR3 protein. The repertoire includes about 510,000 distinct CDR3 sequences, roughly 15% of them detected once, and around 14% sits in the top ten.

The chain is built from TRBV6-2 or TRBV6-3 and TRBJ2-7; 7 nucleotides match TRBD2. Sequences were obtained from blood. The clonotype was recovered from a woman between 35 and 50 years old with Graves' hyperthyroidism. For the CDR3, the DNA is TGTGCCAGCAGTCTTGTTCTAGCGGACGCATACGAGCAGTACTTC. Translation: CASSLVLADAYEQYF.